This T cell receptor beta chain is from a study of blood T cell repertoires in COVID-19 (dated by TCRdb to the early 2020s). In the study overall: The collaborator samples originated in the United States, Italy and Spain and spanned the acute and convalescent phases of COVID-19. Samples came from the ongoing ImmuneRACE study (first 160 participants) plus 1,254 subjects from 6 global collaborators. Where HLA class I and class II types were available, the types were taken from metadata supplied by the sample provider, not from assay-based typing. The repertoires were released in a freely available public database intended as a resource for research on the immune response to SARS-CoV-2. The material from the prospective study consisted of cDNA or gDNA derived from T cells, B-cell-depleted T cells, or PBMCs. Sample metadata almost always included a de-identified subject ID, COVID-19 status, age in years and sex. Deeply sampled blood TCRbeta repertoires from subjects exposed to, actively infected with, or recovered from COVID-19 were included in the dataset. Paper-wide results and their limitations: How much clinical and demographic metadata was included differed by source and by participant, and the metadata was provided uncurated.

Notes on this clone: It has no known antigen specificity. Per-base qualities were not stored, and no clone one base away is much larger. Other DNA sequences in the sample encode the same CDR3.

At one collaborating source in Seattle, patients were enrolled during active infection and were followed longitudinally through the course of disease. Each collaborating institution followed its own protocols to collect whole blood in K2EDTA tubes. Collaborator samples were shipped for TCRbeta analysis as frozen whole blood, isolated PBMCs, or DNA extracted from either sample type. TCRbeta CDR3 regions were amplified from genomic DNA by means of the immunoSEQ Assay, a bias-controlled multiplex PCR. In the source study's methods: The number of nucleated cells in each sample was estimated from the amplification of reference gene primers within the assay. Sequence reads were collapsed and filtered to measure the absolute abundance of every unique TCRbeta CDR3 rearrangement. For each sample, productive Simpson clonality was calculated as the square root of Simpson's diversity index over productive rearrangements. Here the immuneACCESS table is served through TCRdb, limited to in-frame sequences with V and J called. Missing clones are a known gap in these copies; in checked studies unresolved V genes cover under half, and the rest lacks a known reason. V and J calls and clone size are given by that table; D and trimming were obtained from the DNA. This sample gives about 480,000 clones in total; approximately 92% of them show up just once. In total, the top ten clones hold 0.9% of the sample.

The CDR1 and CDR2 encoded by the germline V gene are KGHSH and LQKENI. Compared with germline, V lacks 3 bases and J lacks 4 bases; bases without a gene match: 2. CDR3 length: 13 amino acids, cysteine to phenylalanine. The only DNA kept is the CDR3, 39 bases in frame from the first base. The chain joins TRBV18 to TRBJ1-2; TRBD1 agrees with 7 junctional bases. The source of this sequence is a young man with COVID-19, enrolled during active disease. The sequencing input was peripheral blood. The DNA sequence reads TGTGCCAGCTCACCCGACAGGGTCTATGGCTACACCTTC. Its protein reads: CASSPDRVYGYTF.